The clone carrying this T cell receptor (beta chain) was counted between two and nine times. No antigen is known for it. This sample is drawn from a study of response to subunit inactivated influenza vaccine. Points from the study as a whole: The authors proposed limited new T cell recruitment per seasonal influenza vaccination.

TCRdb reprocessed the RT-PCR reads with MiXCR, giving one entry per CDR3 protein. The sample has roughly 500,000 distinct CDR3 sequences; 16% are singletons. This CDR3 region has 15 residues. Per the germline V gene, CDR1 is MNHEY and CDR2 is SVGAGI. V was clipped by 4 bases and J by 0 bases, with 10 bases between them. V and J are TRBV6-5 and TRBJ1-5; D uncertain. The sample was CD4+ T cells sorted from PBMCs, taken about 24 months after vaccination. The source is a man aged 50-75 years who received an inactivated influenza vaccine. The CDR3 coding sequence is TGTGCCAGCAGTTCCCGGCCGGTTAGCAATCAGCCCCAGCATTTT. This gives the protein CASSSRPVSNQPQHF.